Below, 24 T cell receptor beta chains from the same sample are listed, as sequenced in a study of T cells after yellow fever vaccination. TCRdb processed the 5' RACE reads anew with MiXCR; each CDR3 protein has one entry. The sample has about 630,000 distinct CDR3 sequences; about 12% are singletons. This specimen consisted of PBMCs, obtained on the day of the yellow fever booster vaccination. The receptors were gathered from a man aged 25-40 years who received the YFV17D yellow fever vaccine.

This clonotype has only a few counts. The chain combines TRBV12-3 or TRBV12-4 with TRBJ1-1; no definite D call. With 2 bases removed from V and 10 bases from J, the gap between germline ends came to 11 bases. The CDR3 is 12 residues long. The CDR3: CASSLSGERAFF. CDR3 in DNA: TGTGCCAGCAGTTTATCCGGGGAACGAGCTTTCTTT.

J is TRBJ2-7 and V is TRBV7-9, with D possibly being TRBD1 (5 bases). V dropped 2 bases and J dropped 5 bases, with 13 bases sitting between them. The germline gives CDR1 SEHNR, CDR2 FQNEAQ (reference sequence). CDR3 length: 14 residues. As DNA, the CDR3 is TGTGCCAGCAGCTTAAAGGCAGGGATCCACGAGCAGTACTTC. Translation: CASSLKAGIHEQYF. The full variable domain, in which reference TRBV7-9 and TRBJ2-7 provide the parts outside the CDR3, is DTGVSQNPRHKITKRGQNVTFRCDPISEHNRLYWYRQTLGQGPEFLTYFQNEAQLEKSRLLSDRFSAERPKGSFSTLEIQRTEQGDSAMYLCASSLKAGIHEQYFGPGTRLTVT.

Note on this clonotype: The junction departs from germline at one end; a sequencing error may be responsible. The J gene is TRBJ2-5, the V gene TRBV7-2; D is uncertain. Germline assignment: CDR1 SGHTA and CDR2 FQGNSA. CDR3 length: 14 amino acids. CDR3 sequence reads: CASSLYGPKETQCF. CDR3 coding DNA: TGTGCCAGCAGCCTCTACGGACCAAAAGAGACCCAGTGCTTC.

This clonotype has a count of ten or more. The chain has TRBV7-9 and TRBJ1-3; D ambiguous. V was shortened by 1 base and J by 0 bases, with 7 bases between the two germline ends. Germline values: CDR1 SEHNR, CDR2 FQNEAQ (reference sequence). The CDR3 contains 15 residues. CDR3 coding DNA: TGTGCCAGCAGCTTAGACGGGAACTCTGGAAACACCATATATTTT. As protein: CASSLDGNSGNTIYF.

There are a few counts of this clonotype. CDR3 residues: CATSRDKGLAGGETQYF. The DNA for the CDR3 is TGTGCCACCAGCAGAGATAAGGGACTAGCGGGAGGAGAGACCCAGTACTTC. The V call is TRBV15, the J call TRBJ2-5, with 15 bases identical to TRBD2. This CDR3 spans 17 amino acids. The ends lost 0 bases at V and 4 bases at J; junction bases unmatched: 3. Germline V gives CDR1 LNHNV, CDR2 YYDKDF (reference sequence).

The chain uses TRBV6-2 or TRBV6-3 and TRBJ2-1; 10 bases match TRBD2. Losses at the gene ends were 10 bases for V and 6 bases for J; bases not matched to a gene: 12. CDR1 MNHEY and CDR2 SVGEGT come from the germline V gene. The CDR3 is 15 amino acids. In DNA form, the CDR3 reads TGTGCCACCGCGGGTGGAGCGGGAGGGTTCAATGAGCAGTTCTTC. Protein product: CATAGGAGGFNEQFF.

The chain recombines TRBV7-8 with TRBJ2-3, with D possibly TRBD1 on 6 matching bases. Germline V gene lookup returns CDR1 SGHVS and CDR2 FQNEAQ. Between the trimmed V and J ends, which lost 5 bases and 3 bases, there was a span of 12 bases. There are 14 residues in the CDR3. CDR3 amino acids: CASSTQQGTDTQYF. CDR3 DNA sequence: TGTGCCAGCAGCACTCAACAGGGAACAGATACGCAGTATTTT.

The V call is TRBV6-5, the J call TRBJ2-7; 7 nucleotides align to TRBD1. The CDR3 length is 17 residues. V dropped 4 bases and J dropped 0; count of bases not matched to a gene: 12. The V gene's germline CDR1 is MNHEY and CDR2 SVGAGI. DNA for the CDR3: TGTGCCAGCAGTTCGGGGCCTCAGACAGGGCTCTCCTACGAGCAGTACTTC. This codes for CASSSGPQTGLSYEQYF.

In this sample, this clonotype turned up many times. The CDR3 sequence: CASSARRQTLNYGYTF. In nucleotides, the CDR3 is TGTGCCAGCAGCGCCCGCAGACAGACTCTTAACTATGGCTACACCTTC. V usage is TRBV7-2 and J usage is TRBJ1-2; D possibly corresponds to TRBD1 (5 bases). There are 16 residues in the CDR3. Trimming removed 5 bases at V and 1 base at J, with 17 bases between. The V gene's germline CDR1 is SGHTA and CDR2 FQGNSA.

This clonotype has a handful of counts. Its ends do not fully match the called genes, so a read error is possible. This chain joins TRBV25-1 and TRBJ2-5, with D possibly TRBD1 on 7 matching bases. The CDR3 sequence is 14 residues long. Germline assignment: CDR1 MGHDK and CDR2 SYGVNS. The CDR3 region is CSSSEPGGLKTQYF. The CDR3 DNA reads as TGTTCCAGCAGTGAGCCAGGGGGGTTGAAGACCCAGTACTTC.

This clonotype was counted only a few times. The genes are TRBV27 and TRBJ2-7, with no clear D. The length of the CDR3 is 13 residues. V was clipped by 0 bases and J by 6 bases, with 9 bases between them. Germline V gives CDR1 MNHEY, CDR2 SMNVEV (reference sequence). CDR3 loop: CASSLSRQSEQYF. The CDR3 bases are TGTGCCAGCAGTTTATCGAGGCAGTCCGAGCAGTACTTC.

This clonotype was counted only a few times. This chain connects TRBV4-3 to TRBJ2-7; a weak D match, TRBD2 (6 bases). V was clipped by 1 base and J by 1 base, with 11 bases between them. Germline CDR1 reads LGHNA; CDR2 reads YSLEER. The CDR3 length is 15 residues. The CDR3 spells CASSQGPGESYEQYF. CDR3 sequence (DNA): TGCGCCAGCAGCCAAGGCCCGGGGGAATCCTACGAGCAGTACTTC.

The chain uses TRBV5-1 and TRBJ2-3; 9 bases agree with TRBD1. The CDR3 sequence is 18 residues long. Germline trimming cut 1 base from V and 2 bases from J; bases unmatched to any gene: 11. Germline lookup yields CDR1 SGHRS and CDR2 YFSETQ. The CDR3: CASSLLPPGQGITDTQYF. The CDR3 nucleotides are TGCGCCAGCAGCTTGCTTCCCCCGGGACAGGGAATCACAGATACGCAGTATTTT.

The CDR3 loop is CAASGGGYNEQFF. DNA of the CDR3: TGTGCCGCGTCGGGCGGGGGCTACAATGAGCAGTTCTTC. The gene calls are TRBV28 and TRBJ2-1, with 7 bases identical to TRBD2. This CDR3 is built from 13 residues. CDR1 is MDHEN, CDR2 SYDVKM, per germline. J gave up 3 bases and V 11 bases, and 7 bases lay outside the gene matches. Drawing the rest from reference TRBV28 and TRBJ2-1, the complete variable domain is DVKVTQSSRYLVKRTGEKVFLECVQDMDHENMFWYRQDPGLGLRLIYFSYDVKMKEKGDIPEGYSVSREKKERFSLILESASTNQTSMYLCAASGGGYNEQFFGPGTRLTVL.

CDR3 nucleotides: TGTGCCAGCAGCCCTTCATTTGGACAGCATTACGAGCAGTACTTC. It translates to CASSPSFGQHYEQYF. The chain uses TRBV5-5 and TRBJ2-7, with a possible D match to TRBD1 (6 bases). Germline V CDR1 and CDR2: SGHKS, YYEKEE (reference sequence). V dropped 4 bases and J dropped 4 bases, with 18 bases sitting between them. CDR3 length equals 15 residues.

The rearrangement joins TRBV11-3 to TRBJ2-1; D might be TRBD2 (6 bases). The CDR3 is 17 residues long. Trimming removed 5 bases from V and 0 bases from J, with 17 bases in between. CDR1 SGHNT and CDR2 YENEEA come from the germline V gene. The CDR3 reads CASSPPAGRSSYNEQFF. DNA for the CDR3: TGTGCCAGCAGCCCACCCGCGGGGCGGAGCTCCTACAATGAGCAGTTCTTC.

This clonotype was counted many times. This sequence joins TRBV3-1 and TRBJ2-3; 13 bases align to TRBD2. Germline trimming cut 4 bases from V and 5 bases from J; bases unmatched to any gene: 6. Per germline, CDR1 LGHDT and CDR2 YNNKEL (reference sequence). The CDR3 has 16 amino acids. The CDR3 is CASSPGLAGAGDTQYF. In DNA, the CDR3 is TGTGCCAGCAGCCCTGGACTAGCGGGGGCAGGAGATACGCAGTATTTT.

The CDR3 DNA sequence: TGTGCCACCAGTGATAACCAGGTTTCAGATACGCAGTATTTT. The encoded protein is CATSDNQVSDTQYF. V and J are TRBV24-1 and TRBJ2-3; D is undetermined. This CDR3 has 14 amino acids. Germline CDR1 is KGHDR and CDR2 is SFDVKD. The ends were cut back, 3 bases at V and 4 bases at J, with 10 bases in the middle.

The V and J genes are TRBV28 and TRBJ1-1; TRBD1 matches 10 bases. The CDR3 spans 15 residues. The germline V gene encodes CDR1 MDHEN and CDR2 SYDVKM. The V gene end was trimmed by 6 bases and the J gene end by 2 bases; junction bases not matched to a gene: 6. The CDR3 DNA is TGTGCCAGCAGACCCGGGACAGGGGCTAACACTGAAGCTTTCTTT. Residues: CASRPGTGANTEAFF. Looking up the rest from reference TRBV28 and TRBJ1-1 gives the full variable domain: DVKVTQSSRYLVKRTGEKVFLECVQDMDHENMFWYRQDPGLGLRLIYFSYDVKMKEKGDIPEGYSVSREKKERFSLILESASTNQTSMYLCASRPGTGANTEAFFGQGTRLTVV.

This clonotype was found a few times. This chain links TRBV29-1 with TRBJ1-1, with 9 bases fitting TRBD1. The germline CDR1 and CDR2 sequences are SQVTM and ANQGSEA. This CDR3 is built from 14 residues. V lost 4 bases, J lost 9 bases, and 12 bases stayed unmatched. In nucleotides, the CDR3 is TGCAGCGTTGGGGGACAGGGCGGAGGGAAGAAAGCTTTCTTT. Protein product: CSVGGQGGGKKAFF.

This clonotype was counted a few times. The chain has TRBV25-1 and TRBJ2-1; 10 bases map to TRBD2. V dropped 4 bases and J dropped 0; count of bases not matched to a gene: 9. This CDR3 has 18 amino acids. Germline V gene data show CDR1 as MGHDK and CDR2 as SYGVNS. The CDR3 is CASSVETSGWSSYNEQFF. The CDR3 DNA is TGTGCCAGCAGTGTGGAGACTAGCGGGTGGAGCTCCTACAATGAGCAGTTCTTC.

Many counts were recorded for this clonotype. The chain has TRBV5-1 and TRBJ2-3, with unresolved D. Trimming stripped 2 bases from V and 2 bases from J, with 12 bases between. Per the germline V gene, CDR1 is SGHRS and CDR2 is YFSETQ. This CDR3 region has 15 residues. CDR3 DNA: TGCGCCAGCAGCTTTAAAGGGTCGATCACAGATACGCAGTATTTT. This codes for CASSFKGSITDTQYF.

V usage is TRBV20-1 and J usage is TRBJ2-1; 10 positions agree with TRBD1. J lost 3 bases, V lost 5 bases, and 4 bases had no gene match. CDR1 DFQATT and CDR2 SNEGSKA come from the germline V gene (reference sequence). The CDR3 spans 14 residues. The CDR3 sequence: CSAARTGGYNEQFF. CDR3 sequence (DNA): TGCAGTGCTGCTAGGACAGGGGGCTACAATGAGCAGTTCTTC.

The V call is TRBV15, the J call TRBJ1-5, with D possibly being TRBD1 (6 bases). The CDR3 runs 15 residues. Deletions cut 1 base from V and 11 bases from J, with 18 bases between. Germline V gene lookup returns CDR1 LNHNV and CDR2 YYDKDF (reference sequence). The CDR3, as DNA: TGTGCCACCAGCAGAGGTGGGGGCGGGAGGCAGACCCAGCATTTT. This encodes CATSRGGGGRQTQHF.